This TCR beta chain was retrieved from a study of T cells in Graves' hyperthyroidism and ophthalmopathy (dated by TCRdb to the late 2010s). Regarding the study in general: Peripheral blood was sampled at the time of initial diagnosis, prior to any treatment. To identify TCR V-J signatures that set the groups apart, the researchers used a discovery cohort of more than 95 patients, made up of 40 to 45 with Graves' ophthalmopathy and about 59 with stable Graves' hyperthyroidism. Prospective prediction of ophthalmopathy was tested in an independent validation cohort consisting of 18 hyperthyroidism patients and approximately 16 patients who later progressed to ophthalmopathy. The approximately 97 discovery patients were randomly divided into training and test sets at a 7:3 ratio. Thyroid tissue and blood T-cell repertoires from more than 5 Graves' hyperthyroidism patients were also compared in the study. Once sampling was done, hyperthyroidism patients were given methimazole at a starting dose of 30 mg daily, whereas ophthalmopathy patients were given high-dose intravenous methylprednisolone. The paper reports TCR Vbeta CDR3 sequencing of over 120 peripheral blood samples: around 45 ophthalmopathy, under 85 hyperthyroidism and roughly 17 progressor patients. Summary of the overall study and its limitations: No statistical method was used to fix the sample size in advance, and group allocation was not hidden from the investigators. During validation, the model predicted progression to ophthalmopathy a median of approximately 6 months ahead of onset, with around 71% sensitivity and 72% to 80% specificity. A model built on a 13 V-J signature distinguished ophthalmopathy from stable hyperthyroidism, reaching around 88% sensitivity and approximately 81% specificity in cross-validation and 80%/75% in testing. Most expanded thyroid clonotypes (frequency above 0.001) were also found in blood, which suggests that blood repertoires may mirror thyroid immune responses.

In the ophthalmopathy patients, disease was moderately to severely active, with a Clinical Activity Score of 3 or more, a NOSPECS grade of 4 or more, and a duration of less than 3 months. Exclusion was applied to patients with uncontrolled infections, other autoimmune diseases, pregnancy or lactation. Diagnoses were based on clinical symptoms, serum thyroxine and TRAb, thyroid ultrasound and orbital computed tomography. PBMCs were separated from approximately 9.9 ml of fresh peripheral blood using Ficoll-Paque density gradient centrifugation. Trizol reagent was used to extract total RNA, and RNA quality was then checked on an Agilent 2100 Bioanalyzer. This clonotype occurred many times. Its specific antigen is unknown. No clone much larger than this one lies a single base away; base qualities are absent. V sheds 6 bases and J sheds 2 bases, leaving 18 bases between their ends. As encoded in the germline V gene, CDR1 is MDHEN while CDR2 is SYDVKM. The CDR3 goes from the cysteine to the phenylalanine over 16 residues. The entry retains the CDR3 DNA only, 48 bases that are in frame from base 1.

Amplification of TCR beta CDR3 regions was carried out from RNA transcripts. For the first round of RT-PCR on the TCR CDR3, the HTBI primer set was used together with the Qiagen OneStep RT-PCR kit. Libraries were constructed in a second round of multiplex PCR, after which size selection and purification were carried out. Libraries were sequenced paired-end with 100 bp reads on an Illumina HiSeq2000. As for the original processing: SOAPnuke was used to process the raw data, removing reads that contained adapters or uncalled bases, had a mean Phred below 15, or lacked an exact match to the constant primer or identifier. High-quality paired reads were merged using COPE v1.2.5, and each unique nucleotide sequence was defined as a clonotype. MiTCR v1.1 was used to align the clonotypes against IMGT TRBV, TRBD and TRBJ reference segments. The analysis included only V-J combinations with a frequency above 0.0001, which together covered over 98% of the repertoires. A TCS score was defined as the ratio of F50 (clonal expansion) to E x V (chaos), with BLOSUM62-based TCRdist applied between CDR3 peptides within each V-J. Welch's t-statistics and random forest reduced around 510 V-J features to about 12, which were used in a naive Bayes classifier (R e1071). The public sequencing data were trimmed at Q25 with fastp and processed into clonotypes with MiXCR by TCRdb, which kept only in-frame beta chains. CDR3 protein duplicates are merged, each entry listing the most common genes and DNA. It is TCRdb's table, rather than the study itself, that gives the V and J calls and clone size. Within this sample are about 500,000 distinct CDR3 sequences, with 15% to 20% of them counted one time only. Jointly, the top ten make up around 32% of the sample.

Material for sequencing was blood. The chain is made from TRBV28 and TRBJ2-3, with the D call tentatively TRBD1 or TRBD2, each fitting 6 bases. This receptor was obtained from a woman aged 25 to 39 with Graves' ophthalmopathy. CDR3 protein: CASRALEGGYTDTQYF. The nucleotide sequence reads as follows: TGTGCCAGCAGAGCTTTGGAGGGGGGCTACACAGATACGCAGTATTTT. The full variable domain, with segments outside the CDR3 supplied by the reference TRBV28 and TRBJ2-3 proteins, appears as DVKVTQSSRYLVKRTGEKVFLECVQDMDHENMFWYRQDPGLGLRLIYFSYDVKMKEKGDIPEGYSVSREKKERFSLILESASTNQTSMYLCASRALEGGYTDTQYFGPGTRLTVL.